This T cell receptor (beta chain) is drawn from a study of beta chain features in type 1 diabetes. Study-level results: For TCRB rearrangement, an influence of HLA type remained unresolved here. Shorter templates may be favored by PCR, equally so in patients and controls. Across patients, naive, central memory and Treg TCRB repertoires exhibited apparently greater similarity than was observed across healthy donors.

This clone turned up a few times. Its antigen is unknown. Investigators reverse transcribed all isolated RNA, so they sequenced expressed TCRB transcripts. Assay: immunoSEQ multiplex PCR; the TCRdb copy retains only in-frame clones and omits some. The table lists fewer than 550,000 clones, about 10% of them singletons. Sorted CD4+ subsets: naive, central memory, regulatory, stem cell-like memory (CD45RO/CCR7/CD25/CD127/CD95/CD27 panel). Germline lookup yields CDR1 DFQATT and CDR2 SNEGSKA (reference sequence). Trimming left V 4 bases short and J 10 bases short, with 13 bases between. The CDR3 covers 11 residues.

The TCR originated in a woman under 30 in good health. The sample comprised naive CD4+ T cells from blood. The chain combines TRBV20-1 with TRBJ1-1, with unresolved D. Here the CDR3 reads CSAMARRTAFF. DNA for the CDR3: TGCAGTGCTATGGCCCGGAGGACAGCTTTCTTT.